Shown below are 21 T cell receptor beta chains from a single sample sequenced in a study of blood T cells in healthy people across ages (dated by TCRdb to about 2015). The receptor library was made with 5' RACE. These reads were obtained on an Illumina HiSeq 2500. The second PCR ran for about 7 to 11 cycles and used a J-beta primer mix along with a sample-barcoded 5' primer. TCRdb itself trimmed the public reads at Q25 with fastp, ran MiXCR and retained productive beta chains. Identical CDR3 proteins give one entry, which carries the most common genes and DNA. The sample yields some 750,000 distinct CDR3 sequences; 20% to 25% were counted once. The ten largest clonotypes hold 20% to 25% of the sample. The sequencing sample was made of blood. These receptors all stem from a man aged 65 to 79 in good health.

The chain has TRBV29-1 and TRBJ1-4; no definite D call. There are 13 residues in the CDR3. V was clipped by 5 bases and J by 5 bases, with 12 bases between them. Germline loops: CDR1 SQVTM, CDR2 ANQGSEA. The CDR3 coding sequence is TGCAGCGTTCTCCTCGGAGGAAATGAAAAACTGTTTTTT. Protein: CSVLLGGNEKLFF.

This clonotype was observed a handful of times. The CDR3 region has the DNA TGTGCCAGCAGCTTAGCCTTCACTAGCGGGGGGGCGGATGAGCAGTTCTTC. Amino acid sequence: CASSLAFTSGGADEQFF. The rearrangement uses TRBV11-2 and TRBJ2-5; 13 bases fit TRBD2. The DNA end is more similar to TRBJ2-1, so the J call may be wrong. The germline CDR1 and CDR2 sequences are SGHAT and FQNNGV. This CDR3 contains 17 residues.

The gene calls are TRBV2 and TRBJ2-1; D gene uncertain. CDR1 is SNHLY, CDR2 FYNNEI, per germline. V was cut by 4 bases and J by 10 bases, with 5 bases left in between. The CDR3 spans 10 residues. CDR3 amino acids: CASSVAEQFF. CDR3 coding DNA: TGTGCCAGCAGTGTGGCAGAGCAGTTCTTC.

This chain uses TRBV7-9 with TRBJ2-7; 10 bases agree with TRBD1. Matching the DNA end better, TRBJ2-1 makes the J call doubtful. CDR1 is SEHNR and CDR2 is FQNEAQ in the germline V gene (reference sequence). This CDR3 comprises 16 residues. The CDR3 coding sequence is TGTGCCAGCAGCTTAGGAGGGACAGGGGTTCAGGATGAGCAGTTCTTC. Its translation: CASSLGGTGVQDEQFF.

The chain carries TRBV12-3 or TRBV12-4 and TRBJ1-4, with D maybe TRBD1 (5 bases). The CDR3 extends over 15 amino acids. The V gene lost 0 bases and the J gene lost 7 bases, with 12 bases spanning the gap. The CDR3 sequence: CASSLAGGRGEKLFF. CDR3 coding DNA: TGTGCCAGCAGTTTAGCGGGGGGAAGAGGTGAAAAACTGTTTTTT.

The chain joins TRBV3-1 to TRBJ2-2; TRBD2 aligns across 7 bases. V shed 3 bases, J shed 1 base, and the junction held 5 bases outside the gene matches. CDR1 is LGHDT, CDR2 YNNKEL, per germline (reference sequence). The CDR3 is made up of 16 amino acids. The CDR3 region is CASSQIIAGNTGELFF. The CDR3 DNA follows: TGTGCCAGCAGCCAGATAATAGCGGGGAACACCGGGGAGCTGTTTTTT.

Of note for this clonotype: One end of the junction is discordant with germline, which a read error may explain. J is TRBJ1-1 and V is TRBV6-5; D is unclear. Germline CDR1 MNHEY, CDR2 SVGAGI. This CDR3 spans 13 amino acids. The CDR3 DNA sequence: TGTACCAGCAGTTACCGCCAGTACACTGAAGCTTTCTTT. Amino acids: CTSSYRQYTEAFF.

The CDR3 is CSARDPLTGSYEQYF. CDR3 nucleotides: TGCAGTGCTAGAGATCCTCTCACGGGGTCCTACGAGCAGTACTTC. The rearrangement joins TRBV20-1 to TRBJ2-7; perhaps TRBD2 as D (5 bases). This CDR3 contains 15 residues. V was trimmed by 0 bases and J by 1 base, leaving 13 bases between them. From germline, CDR1 is DFQATT and CDR2 SNEGSKA (reference sequence).

V usage is TRBV11-2 and J usage is TRBJ2-3, with D uncertain. This CDR3 spans 15 amino acids. Germline V gene sequence: CDR1 SGHAT, CDR2 FQNNGV. Trimming removed 3 bases at V and 0 bases at J, with 10 bases between. The CDR3 DNA reads as TGTGCCAGCAGCTTCCGCAGCCCCAGCACAGATACGCAGTATTTT. Its protein is CASSFRSPSTDTQYF. Using reference TRBV11-2 and TRBJ2-3 for the parts outside the CDR3, the full variable domain is EAGVAQSPRYKIIEKRQSVAFWCNPISGHATLYWYQQILGQGPKLLIQFQNNGVVDDSQLPKDRFSAERLKGVDSTLKIQPAKLEDSAVYLCASSFRSPSTDTQYFGPGTRLTVL.

This clonotype appeared a few times. The V gene is TRBV12-3 or TRBV12-4, the J gene TRBJ2-1; 10 positions match TRBD2. The CDR3 loop spans 13 amino acids. As DNA, the CDR3 is TGTGCTGGCAGCGGGGGGGGATACAATGAGCAGTTCTTC. This sequence encodes CAGSGGGYNEQFF.

In this sample, this clonotype turned up a few times. The chain combines TRBV12-3 or TRBV12-4 with TRBJ2-7; 7 bases align to TRBD2. The CDR3 has 14 amino acids. The V segment lost 9 bases and the J segment 2 bases; nucleotides outside the gene matches: 10. Here the CDR3 reads CARPSGSSPYEQYF. The CDR3 nucleotides are TGTGCCAGACCTAGCGGATCCTCGCCCTACGAGCAGTACTTC.

In its sample, this clonotype was seen many times. The chain uses TRBV24-1 and TRBJ2-2; 9 bases fit TRBD2. In germline, CDR1 is KGHDR, CDR2 SFDVKD. The CDR3 contains 12 residues. V shed 9 bases, J shed 5 bases, and the junction held 0 bases outside the gene matches. The CDR3 DNA is TGTGCCACCCTAGCGGGAACCGGGGAGCTGTTTTTT. Residues: CATLAGTGELFF.

This clonotype was seen more than once but under ten times. The chain joins TRBV10-3 to TRBJ1-1; 7 bases match TRBD1. Trimming cost V 7 bases and J 8 bases; bases outside gene matches: 7. Germline values: CDR1 ENHRY, CDR2 SYGVKD. The CDR3 sequence is 12 residues long. CDR3 region: CAITATGAEAFF. The CDR3, as DNA: TGTGCCATCACTGCAACAGGGGCCGAAGCTTTCTTT.

The rearrangement uses TRBV20-1 and TRBJ2-1; 9 nucleotides match TRBD2. The CDR3 covers 15 residues. Germline V lookup: CDR1 DFQATT, CDR2 SNEGSKA (reference sequence). The J segment lost 4 bases and the V segment lost 2 bases, leaving 6 bases of the junction unmatched. The CDR3 region has the DNA TGCAGTGCTAGATCTAGCGGGACGCTATACAATGAGCAGTTCTTC. It yields the protein CSARSSGTLYNEQFF.

In its sample, this clonotype was seen a few times. The chain links TRBV6-1 to TRBJ1-2; TRBD1 is a possible D gene (5 bases). The germline gives CDR1 MNHNS, CDR2 SASEGT. Deletions cut 5 bases from V and 5 bases from J, with 15 bases between. There are 14 residues in the CDR3. CDR3 loop: CASSPGTVPYGYTF. The CDR3 region has the DNA TGTGCCAGCAGTCCTGGGACGGTACCATATGGCTACACCTTC.

This clonotype showed up just a few times. The V gene is TRBV12-3 or TRBV12-4, the J gene TRBJ2-5; D possibly corresponds to TRBD2 (6 bases). This CDR3 is 15 amino acids long. The germline V and J ends were trimmed by 2 bases and 4 bases, with 14 bases remaining between them. CDR3 coding DNA: TGTGCCAGCAGTTTACACTCCCGGGGGACAGAGACCCAGTACTTC. Translation gives CASSLHSRGTETQYF.

V and J are TRBV6-2 or TRBV6-3 and TRBJ2-1; 10 bases agree with TRBD2. The J call is in doubt because the DNA end fits TRBJ2-5 better. The CDR3 totals 18 residues. CDR1 is MNHEY, CDR2 SVGEGT, per germline. CDR3: CASSYSGLADPSPETQYF. The CDR3 coding sequence is TGTGCCAGCAGTTACTCCGGACTAGCGGACCCCAGCCCAGAGACCCAGTACTTC.

This clonotype has at least ten counts. The chain couples TRBV5-5 to TRBJ1-5, with TRBD1 identical over 9 bases. The germline V gene has CDR1 SGHKS and CDR2 YYEKEE (reference sequence). The CDR3 is 15 amino acids. V was clipped by 4 bases and J by 4 bases; unmatched bases: 6. CDR3 residues: CASSNGTGPNQPQHF. The CDR3 bases are TGTGCCAGCAGCAACGGGACAGGGCCGAATCAGCCCCAGCATTTT.

The J gene is TRBJ2-3, the V gene TRBV20-1, with 8 bases fitting TRBD2. Germline CDR1 is DFQATT and CDR2 is SNEGSKA (reference sequence). J gave up 2 bases and V 5 bases, and 12 bases lay outside the gene matches. This CDR3 contains 16 residues. CDR3 sequence: CSAHPRAGGYTDTQYF. CDR3 coding DNA: TGCAGTGCTCACCCCCGGGCGGGGGGTTACACAGATACGCAGTATTTT.

This clonotype was observed a handful of times. A junction boundary mismatches the germline segment, possibly from a read error. The rearrangement uses TRBV15 and TRBJ2-5; D gene ambiguous. Germline V gene sequence: CDR1 LNHNV, CDR2 YYDKDF (reference sequence). This CDR3 comprises 14 residues. Written as DNA, the CDR3 is TGTACCACCAGCAGAGGTAGTGAGCAAGAGACCCAGTACTTC. This gives the protein CTTSRGSEQETQYF.

This clonotype turned up a few times. This sequence joins TRBV6-5 and TRBJ2-7; D not resolved. V was cut by 7 bases and J by 5 bases, with 3 bases left in between. Per germline, CDR1 MNHEY and CDR2 SVGAGI. This CDR3 is 9 amino acids long. The CDR3 bases are TGTGCCAGCAACGACGAGCAGTACGTC. Translation gives CASNDEQYV.